This T cell receptor (beta chain) is from a study of T cells in Graves' hyperthyroidism and ophthalmopathy. Clinicians diagnosed patients from clinical symptoms, serum thyroxine and TRAb, thyroid ultrasound and orbital computed tomography. The source of the PBMCs was approximately 9.5 ml of fresh peripheral blood. The investigators amplified TCR beta CDR3 regions from RNA transcripts. HTBI primers were the set used in a first-round RT-PCR of the TCR CDR3. One entry per CDR3 protein, called by TCRdb with MiXCR from the multiplex PCR reads. This table has around 600,000 distinct CDR3 sequences, 15% to 20% appearing once. Trimming removed 6 bases at V and 5 bases at J, with 17 bases between. Germline CDR1 is SGHTA and CDR2 is FQGNSA. This CDR3 spans 15 amino acids.

The clonotype was recovered from a middle-aged woman with Graves' ophthalmopathy. The chain is built from TRBV7-2 and TRBJ1-5; D perhaps matches TRBD1 (6 bases). The sample taken for sequencing was blood. CDR3 residues: CASSLQGRDDQPQHF. CDR3 DNA: TGTGCCAGCAGTTTACAGGGTAGGGATGATCAGCCCCAGCATTTT.